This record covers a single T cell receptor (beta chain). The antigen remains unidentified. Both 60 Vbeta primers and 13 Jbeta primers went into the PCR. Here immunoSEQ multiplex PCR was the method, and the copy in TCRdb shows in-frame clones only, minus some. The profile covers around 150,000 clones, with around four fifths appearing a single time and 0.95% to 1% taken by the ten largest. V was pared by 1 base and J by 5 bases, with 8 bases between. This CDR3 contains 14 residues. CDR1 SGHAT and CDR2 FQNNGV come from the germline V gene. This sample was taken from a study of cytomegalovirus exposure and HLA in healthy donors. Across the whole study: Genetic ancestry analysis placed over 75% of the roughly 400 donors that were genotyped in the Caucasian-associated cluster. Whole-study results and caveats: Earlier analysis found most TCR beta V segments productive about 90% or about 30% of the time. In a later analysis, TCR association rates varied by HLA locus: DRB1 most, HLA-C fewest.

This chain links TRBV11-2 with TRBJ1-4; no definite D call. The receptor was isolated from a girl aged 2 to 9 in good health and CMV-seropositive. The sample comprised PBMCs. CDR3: CASSLGGRNEKLFF. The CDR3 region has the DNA TGTGCCAGCAGCTTAGGCGGAAGGAATGAAAAACTGTTTTTT.